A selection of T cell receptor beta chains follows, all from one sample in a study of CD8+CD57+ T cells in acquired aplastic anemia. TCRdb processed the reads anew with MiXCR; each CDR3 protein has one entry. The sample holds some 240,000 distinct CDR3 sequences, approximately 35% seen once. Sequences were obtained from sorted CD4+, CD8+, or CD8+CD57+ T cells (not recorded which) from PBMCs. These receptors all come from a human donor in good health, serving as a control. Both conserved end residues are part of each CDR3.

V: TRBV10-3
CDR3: CAITGDRGTETQYF

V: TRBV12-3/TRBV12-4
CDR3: CASSRSGTSKFF

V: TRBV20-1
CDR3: CSAFLSGQPTDTQYF

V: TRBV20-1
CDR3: CSARENYGYTF

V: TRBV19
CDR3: CASSKTKKVLTEAFF

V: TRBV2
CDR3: CASSDTATGNKAFF

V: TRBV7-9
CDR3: CASSLASGRHHEQYF

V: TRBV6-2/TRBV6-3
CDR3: CASNFGFWRTSTDTQYF

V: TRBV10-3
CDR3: CAISPDGLNTEAFF

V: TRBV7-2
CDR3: CASSFPDRGGYEQYF

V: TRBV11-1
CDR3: CASSPRGRSLIDTQYF

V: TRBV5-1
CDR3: CASSPGQGSYEQHF

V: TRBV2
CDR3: CASSIIGTGPNQPQHF

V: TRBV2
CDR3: CAGKDPGSNQPQHF

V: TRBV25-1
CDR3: CASSAGQGAGGYTF

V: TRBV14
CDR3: CASSAGISSGNTIYF

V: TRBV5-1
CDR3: CASSRMTGTGANVLTF

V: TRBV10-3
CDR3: CAISESSLLAGGPDTQYF